This is a list of T cell receptor beta chains from one sample in a study of vaccination effects on CD4 cells after COVID-19. This table comes from immunoSEQ multiplex PCR, and its TCRdb copy is limited to in-frame clones, with some not included. The sample holds about 22,000 clones, around 72% seen once. No antigen has been identified for these receptors. The sequencing used CD4+ T cells from PBMCs cultured with HCoV-229E spike peptides, collected before COVID-19 vaccination. These TCRs come from a human donor who received a COVID-19 vaccine. The CDR3 runs from the conserved cysteine through the conserved F or W. Size tells how often a clone was seen (once, few, many) or the class of an expanded clone, and some rows leave it out.

v_call: TRBV10-1
j_call: TRBJ2-2
clone_size: -
cdr3_aa: CATGQGANTGELFF

v_call: TRBV5-4
j_call: TRBJ2-5
clone_size: -
cdr3_aa: CASSLVSGGAGKTQYF

v_call: TRBV5-4
j_call: TRBJ2-1
clone_size: -
cdr3_aa: CASSAGTANEQFF

v_call: TRBV2
j_call: TRBJ1-1
clone_size: -
cdr3_aa: CASRGPGVVNTEAFF

v_call: TRBV5-1
j_call: TRBJ2-5
clone_size: -
cdr3_aa: CASNDGGGQETQYF

v_call: TRBV2
j_call: TRBJ2-7
clone_size: -
cdr3_aa: CASSQLGSYEQYF

v_call: TRBV4-1
j_call: TRBJ1-2
clone_size: -
cdr3_aa: CASSQATGFYGYTF

v_call: TRBV6-2/TRBV6-3
j_call: TRBJ2-1
clone_size: -
cdr3_aa: CASSRLGAGNEQFF

v_call: TRBV7-9
j_call: TRBJ1-2
clone_size: -
cdr3_aa: CASSGQANYGYTF

v_call: TRBV6-5
j_call: TRBJ2-5
clone_size: few
cdr3_aa: CASRDSGGQETQYF

v_call: TRBV7-2
j_call: TRBJ1-5
clone_size: -
cdr3_aa: CASSSRQGGNQPQHF

v_call: TRBV6-5
j_call: TRBJ1-6
clone_size: once
cdr3_aa: CASREGQYNSPLHF

v_call: TRBV5-5
j_call: TRBJ1-2
clone_size: -
cdr3_aa: CASSQVGGSGGYTF

v_call: TRBV4-2
j_call: TRBJ1-5
clone_size: -
cdr3_aa: CASSPDRVSNQPQHF

v_call: TRBV19
j_call: TRBJ1-3
clone_size: -
cdr3_aa: CASTKPPLSAGNTIYF

v_call: TRBV27
j_call: TRBJ1-2
clone_size: -
cdr3_aa: CASSLRGGRGGYTF

v_call: TRBV11-2
j_call: TRBJ2-3
clone_size: -
cdr3_aa: CASSLDGTGGDTQYF

v_call: TRBV30
j_call: TRBJ1-6
clone_size: -
cdr3_aa: CAWSPTVGHSASPLHF